This is a list of T cell receptor beta chains from one sample in a study of T cell repertoires in cytomegalovirus infection. TCRdb ran MiXCR on the reads and lists one entry per CDR3 protein. The sample comprises roughly 320,000 distinct CDR3 sequences, around a tenth of which are singletons, and 3.5% to 4.5% rests with the top ten. Sequencing input: PBMCs. All receptors derive from a human donor in good health (CMV status not recorded). Some clones in this sample may be carry-over from other donors' samples. The CDR3 runs from the conserved cysteine through the conserved F or W. The D gene is left open where the match is weak. Size is omitted from some rows. Given values are once, few, many or a class for expanded clones.

DNA: TGTGCCAGCAGCTTAAGACAGGGCGGGAATCAGCCCCAGCATTTT
CDR3: CASSLRQGGNQPQHF
D: TRBD1
V: TRBV7-6
J: TRBJ1-5
size: many

DNA: TGTGCCAGCAGCTTATCAGTTCTAGAGAACAATGAGCAGTTCTTC
CDR3: CASSLSVLENNEQFF
D: NA
V: TRBV11-2
J: TRBJ2-1
size: few

DNA: TGTGCTAGTGGTTTGGGCGGAACCTACGAGCAGTACTTC
CDR3: CASGLGGTYEQYF
D: NA
V: TRBV12-5
J: TRBJ2-7
size: many

DNA: TGCGCCAGCAGCCTCCGGGACCGAGGAAACACCATATATTTT
CDR3: CASSLRDRGNTIYF
D: NA
V: TRBV5-1
J: TRBJ1-3
size: few

DNA: TGCAGTGCTGCCGGACTAGCGGGGGATCGGGACATTCAGTACTTC
CDR3: CSAAGLAGDRDIQYF
D: TRBD2
V: TRBV20-1
J: TRBJ2-4
size: NA

DNA: TGTGCCAGCAGCCTAGGGGCAGCGGGGTACGAGCAGTACTTC
CDR3: CASSLGAAGYEQYF
D: TRBD2
V: TRBV7-8
J: TRBJ2-7
size: NA

DNA: TGTGCCAGCAGCTTGGGACTAGCGGGGGGTAACTACGAGCAGTACTTC
CDR3: CASSLGLAGGNYEQYF
D: TRBD2
V: TRBV7-2
J: TRBJ2-7
size: many

DNA: TGTGCCAGCAGCTCGCGACAATTCACAGATACGCAGTATTTT
CDR3: CASSSRQFTDTQYF
D: NA
V: TRBV7-2
J: TRBJ2-3
size: NA

DNA: TGTGCCAGCAGTTACATCGGGAACACCGGGGAGCTGTTTTTT
CDR3: CASSYIGNTGELFF
D: NA
V: TRBV6-2/TRBV6-3
J: TRBJ2-2
size: few

DNA: TGTGCCAGCAGTTTTAACGGGGACACTGAAGCTTTCTTT
CDR3: CASSFNGDTEAFF
D: NA
V: TRBV12-3/TRBV12-4
J: TRBJ1-1
size: few

DNA: TGTGCCAATCAAGCGGGGGTAAGCTCCTACGAGCAGTACTTC
CDR3: CANQAGVSSYEQYF
D: TRBD2
V: TRBV7-6
J: TRBJ2-7
size: NA

DNA: TGTGCCACCAGCAGACCCCGTTCGGGGGGCGGACAGCCCCAGCATTTT
CDR3: CATSRPRSGGGQPQHF
D: NA
V: TRBV15
J: TRBJ1-5
size: NA

DNA: TGTGCCAGCAGCCCAGGGGAGCTAGCGGGGATAGAGACCCAGTACTTC
CDR3: CASSPGELAGIETQYF
D: TRBD2
V: TRBV11-2
J: TRBJ2-5
size: NA

DNA: TGCGCCAGTTCTATTGAGGGGGGCTCGGGGGATACGCAGTATTTT
CDR3: CASSIEGGSGDTQYF
D: NA
V: TRBV10-2
J: TRBJ2-3
size: many

DNA: TGTGCCAGCAGCTTAAATGAATACGGCTACACCTTC
CDR3: CASSLNEYGYTF
D: NA
V: TRBV7-8
J: TRBJ1-2
size: many

DNA: TGTGCCAGCAGTCCACCGGGAGGGAGGAATGAGCAGTTCTTC
CDR3: CASSPPGGRNEQFF
D: TRBD2
V: TRBV6-8
J: TRBJ2-1
size: few

DNA: TGCGCCAGCAGCTTAAGGGGGGGTAGGCAGACTGAAGCTTTCTTT
CDR3: CASSLRGGRQTEAFF
D: NA
V: TRBV5-1
J: TRBJ1-1
size: NA

DNA: TGTGCCAGCAGTATACAGGGAGAGGAGACCCAGTACTTC
CDR3: CASSIQGEETQYF
D: NA
V: TRBV6-5
J: TRBJ2-5
size: few

DNA: TGTGCCAGCAGTTTCCTGGGTGACACAGATACGCAGTATTTT
CDR3: CASSFLGDTDTQYF
D: NA
V: TRBV27
J: TRBJ2-3
size: many

DNA: TGTGCCAGCAGGGACAGCCGAAATCAGCCCCAGCATTTT
CDR3: CASRDSRNQPQHF
D: NA
V: TRBV27
J: TRBJ1-5
size: NA

DNA: TGCAGTGCCCGAAGGGTCACGGGGAACACTGAAGCTTTCTTT
CDR3: CSARRVTGNTEAFF
D: NA
V: TRBV20-1
J: TRBJ1-1
size: few

DNA: TGTGCCAGCAGCTTAGACGGGGGGCGTAGATCACCCCTCCACTTT
CDR3: CASSLDGGRRSPLHF
D: NA
V: TRBV7-9
J: TRBJ1-6
size: NA

DNA: TGTGCCAGCAGTTTTTACCGCGGCTCCTACAATGAGCAGTTCTTC
CDR3: CASSFYRGSYNEQFF
D: NA
V: TRBV12-3/TRBV12-4
J: TRBJ2-1
size: NA

DNA: TGTGCCAGCAGTCCCGGGACAGCTGGAAACACCATATATTTT
CDR3: CASSPGTAGNTIYF
D: TRBD1
V: TRBV27
J: TRBJ1-3
size: NA

DNA: TGCAGTGCTAGAGAGGGGAGGGTGGGCTACACCTTC
CDR3: CSAREGRVGYTF
D: NA
V: TRBV20-1
J: TRBJ1-2
size: many

DNA: TGTGCCAGCAGCTCTTACCTTGACAATGAGCAGTTCTTC
CDR3: CASSSYLDNEQFF
D: NA
V: TRBV7-2
J: TRBJ2-1
size: many

DNA: TGTGCCAGCTGGGGGAAGGGTACGCAGTATTTT
CDR3: CASWGKGTQYF
D: NA
V: TRBV27
J: TRBJ2-3
size: few

DNA: TGTGCCATCCACGGGGGTCAAGCAGATACGCAGTATTTT
CDR3: CAIHGGQADTQYF
D: NA
V: TRBV10-3
J: TRBJ2-3
size: NA

DNA: TGTGCCAGCAGCTTAGAAAGGCAGGCTTCGGAAAAACTGTTTTTT
CDR3: CASSLERQASEKLFF
D: NA
V: TRBV7-2
J: TRBJ1-4
size: many

DNA: TGTGCCAGCAGCCAACGACCGGACGCCCTGAACACTGAAGCTTTCTTT
CDR3: CASSQRPDALNTEAFF
D: NA
V: TRBV14
J: TRBJ1-1
size: few

DNA: TGTGCCAGCAGCTTGGGGCACCTAGACGCAAAACTGTTTTTT
CDR3: CASSLGHLDAKLFF
D: NA
V: TRBV5-6
J: TRBJ1-4
size: few

DNA: TGTGCCAGCAGACTGACAGGCGCGGGGGGATTGCCCCAGCATTTT
CDR3: CASRLTGAGGLPQHF
D: NA
V: TRBV6-2/TRBV6-3
J: TRBJ1-5
size: few

DNA: TGCAGTGCTAAGGCTAGCGGGGGAAGGGGTTACAATGAGCAGTTCTTC
CDR3: CSAKASGGRGYNEQFF
D: TRBD2
V: TRBV20-1
J: TRBJ2-1
size: few

DNA: TGTGCCAGCAGTTTGATCCTGGATAGTTCCGAGCAGTACTTC
CDR3: CASSLILDSSEQYF
D: NA
V: TRBV28
J: TRBJ2-7
size: many

DNA: TGTGCCAGTACCTGGACTAGCGCAAGCTCCTACAATGAGCAGTTCTTC
CDR3: CASTWTSASSYNEQFF
D: TRBD2
V: TRBV19
J: TRBJ2-1
size: many

DNA: TGCGCCAGCAGCTGGACAGGGGTCTCCCCGAACACTGAAGCTTTCTTT
CDR3: CASSWTGVSPNTEAFF
D: TRBD1
V: TRBV5-1
J: TRBJ1-1
size: NA

DNA: TGTGCCAGCAGCCCGCGATTACTTGGGGCCAACGTCCTGACTTTC
CDR3: CASSPRLLGANVLTF
D: NA
V: TRBV3-1
J: TRBJ2-6
size: NA

DNA: TGTGCCAGCAGTCGGGGACAGCTCTACGAGCAGTACTTC
CDR3: CASSRGQLYEQYF
D: TRBD1
V: TRBV12-3/TRBV12-4
J: TRBJ2-7
size: many

DNA: TGCAGTGCTAGAAGGACTAGCGGGAGCACAGATACGCAGTATTTT
CDR3: CSARRTSGSTDTQYF
D: TRBD2
V: TRBV20-1
J: TRBJ2-3
size: few

DNA: TGTGCCAGCAGCCAAGATGAGACAGCCTATGGCTACACCTTC
CDR3: CASSQDETAYGYTF
D: NA
V: TRBV4-2
J: TRBJ1-2
size: NA

DNA: TGTGCCAGCAGCTTTCTTAGCGGGGGGGCGAGCTCCTACGAGCAGTACTTC
CDR3: CASSFLSGGASSYEQYF
D: TRBD2
V: TRBV7-2
J: TRBJ2-7
size: few

DNA: TGTGCCGGCAGTCCTACCGGGACAGGGGGCGGGCGGGCGACCCAGTACTTC
CDR3: CAGSPTGTGGGRATQYF
D: TRBD1
V: TRBV28
J: TRBJ2-5
size: NA

DNA: TGTGCCAGCAGCTCGCAGCGGGAGGGCTTATATGAGCAGTTCTTC
CDR3: CASSSQREGLYEQFF
D: TRBD2
V: TRBV7-6
J: TRBJ2-1
size: NA

DNA: TGTGCCAGCAGCTCCGGGGGCGCCCCTGGGGCCAACGTCCTGACTTTC
CDR3: CASSSGGAPGANVLTF
D: NA
V: TRBV9
J: TRBJ2-6
size: NA

DNA: TGCAGTGCTAGAGATGAACACATACCAGCGCAGTATTTT
CDR3: CSARDEHIPAQYF
D: NA
V: TRBV20-1
J: TRBJ2-3
size: few

DNA: TGTGCCAGCAGCTTAACTGGGCGGGACCAAGAGACCCAGTACTTC
CDR3: CASSLTGRDQETQYF
D: NA
V: TRBV7-3
J: TRBJ2-5
size: few

DNA: TGTGCCAGCTCCCCAGGGCGGACCCAGTACTTC
CDR3: CASSPGRTQYF
D: NA
V: TRBV18
J: TRBJ2-5
size: many

DNA: TGTGCCAGCAGTGGACAGTGGAATCAGCCCCAGCATTTT
CDR3: CASSGQWNQPQHF
D: NA
V: TRBV25-1
J: TRBJ1-5
size: NA

DNA: TGTGCCAGCAGTCCGTGGGGCGGGGGGGCCTACGAGCAGTACTTC
CDR3: CASSPWGGGAYEQYF
D: TRBD2
V: TRBV6-6
J: TRBJ2-7
size: few

DNA: TGTGCCAGCAGCCCCGGACAGGGTGGGAAGGAGCAGTACTTC
CDR3: CASSPGQGGKEQYF
D: TRBD1
V: TRBV28
J: TRBJ2-7
size: few

DNA: TGTGCCAGCAGCTACCTTCAGCGGGTCAGCACAGATACGCAGTATTTT
CDR3: CASSYLQRVSTDTQYF
D: NA
V: TRBV7-6
J: TRBJ2-3
size: few

DNA: TGTGCCAGCAGCCCCACCCGGGACAGGGGTAATTCACCCCTCCACTTT
CDR3: CASSPTRDRGNSPLHF
D: TRBD1
V: TRBV7-2
J: TRBJ1-6
size: many